This T cell receptor (beta chain) came from a study of T cell repertoires in cytomegalovirus infection. Study summary: Carrying CMV and the relevant HLA type showed in public TCR beta signatures.

TCRdb re-analysed the reads in MiXCR, keeping a single row per CDR3 protein. The sample consists of fewer than 1,000,000 distinct CDR3 sequences, approximately 31% of them appearing once. Germline CDR1 SGHTA, CDR2 FQGNSA. This CDR3 has 15 amino acids. As concerns this clonotype: The antigen remains undetermined. Being one base from a much bigger clone, this may be a read error.

Notes on the study in general: The response measured ex vivo was dominated by TCR beta clonotypes (HLA-C-restricted and CMV-specific). There were carriers of CMV plus the relevant HLA, and cumulative public TCR beta family frequency identified them.

The rearrangement links TRBV7-2 to TRBJ2-1; D is perhaps TRBD1 (5 bases). The sequence was obtained from a human donor in good health (CMV status not recorded). Some clones in this sample may be carry-over from other donors' samples. This sample comprised cultured CD8+ T cells from PBMCs, obtained from culture after CMV antigen stimulation. The CDR3 coding sequence is TGTGCCAGCAGCTTAGCCTTTGACAGCCACAATGAGCGGTTCTTC. Amino acid sequence: CASSLAFDSHNERFF.